The next 27 T cell receptor beta chains were all read from a single sample in a study of control samples from healthy donors and cancer patients. Using immunoSEQ multiplex PCR, the repertoire was profiled, and TCRdb retains in-frame clones only, with some absent. The repertoire consists of fewer than 200,000 clones, with approximately 92% occurring once and the leading ten covering around 1.4%. Sequencing was done on a sample of blood. The receptors shown here come from a man in his thirties or forties in good health.

The chain recombines TRBV30 with TRBJ2-7; D possibly corresponds to TRBD2 (5 bases). Germline lookup yields CDR1 GTSNPN and CDR2 SVGIG (reference sequence). This CDR3 is built from 12 residues. V lost 2 bases and J lost 6, with 11 bases in between. The chain's CDR3 is CAWSTGWVEQYF. As DNA, the CDR3 is TGTGCCTGGAGTACGGGGTGGGTCGAGCAGTACTTC.

The CDR3 DNA reads TGCGCCAGCAGCAACCGGGACAAGAACACTGAAGCTTTCTTT. This gives the protein CASSNRDKNTEAFF. This chain joins TRBV5-1 and TRBJ1-1; TRBD1 is a possible D gene (6 bases). V shed 4 bases and J shed 1 base, with 11 bases lying between them. The CDR3 covers 14 residues. The germline gives CDR1 SGHRS, CDR2 YFSETQ.

This clone occurred a few times. This rearrangement joins TRBV21-1 to TRBJ1-4. TRBV21-1 is reported as a pseudogene. The CDR3 loop spans 21 amino acids. The CDR3 is CASSKGRIRGTASPTNEKLFF. CDR3 sequence (DNA): TGTGCCAGCAGCAAAGGGCGAATCAGAGGGACGGCTAGCCCAACTAATGAAAAACTGTTTTTT.

As to this clone: At the DNA level, this CDR3 is encoded by other sequences in the same sample as well. The rearrangement uses TRBV5-6 and TRBJ2-5; unclear D gene. The CDR3 is made up of 11 amino acids. V lost 5 bases and J 2 bases, leaving 4 bases between the germline ends. CDR1 is SGHDT, CDR2 YYEEEE, per germline. In nucleotides, the CDR3 is TGTGCCAGCAGTCGACAAGAGACCCAGTACTTC. Protein sequence: CASSRQETQYF.

This clone showed up just once. The rearrangement links TRBV9 to TRBJ1-5; D is unclear. The CDR3 spans 12 residues. With 3 bases removed from V and 12 bases from J, the gap between germline ends came to 13 bases. Germline CDR1 SGDLS, CDR2 YYNGEE. CDR3 coding DNA: TGTGCCAGCAGCGAGGGAACGGGAAGCCAGCATTTT. This gives the protein CASSEGTGSQHF.

The genes are TRBV2 and TRBJ2-7; no reliable D call. Trimming cost V 1 base and J 3 bases, with 4 bases left between them. Germline V gives CDR1 SNHLY, CDR2 FYNNEI. The CDR3 has 12 amino acids. The CDR3 nucleotides are TGTGCCAGCAGTGAAGTCAACTACGAGCAGTACTTC. Protein sequence: CASSEVNYEQYF.

This clone appeared a single time. The DNA for the CDR3 is TGTGCCAGCGCATCGACATTCAATGAGCAGTTCTTC. Translation: CASASTFNEQFF. This rearrangement joins TRBV12-3 or TRBV12-4 to TRBJ2-1; D gene uncertain. The CDR3 runs to 12 residues. V lost 8 bases and J 6 bases, leaving 11 bases between the germline ends.

This chain joins TRBV4-1 and TRBJ1-5; D gene unclear. V was trimmed by 1 base and J by 4 bases, leaving 5 bases between them. The CDR3 contains 13 residues. Looked up from germline, CDR1 is MGHRA and CDR2 is YSYEKL. CDR3 bases: TGCGCCAGCAGCCAAGCGATTAATCAGCCCCAGCATTTT. It is translated as CASSQAINQPQHF.

This chain links TRBV19 with TRBJ1-2; D is possibly TRBD1 (6 bases). Between the trimmed V and J ends, which lost 4 bases and 4 bases, there was a span of 22 bases. The CDR3 contains 17 residues. The germline CDR1 and CDR2 sequences are LNHDA and SQIVND (reference sequence). CDR3 sequence: CASSTPPGGGISYGYTF. CDR3 nucleotides: TGTGCCAGTAGTACCCCTCCGGGGGGCGGAATTTCCTATGGCTACACCTTC.

This chain uses TRBV6-5 with TRBJ1-4; D is possibly TRBD1 (5 bases). Germline CDR1 is MNHEY and CDR2 is SVGAGI. This CDR3 region has 15 residues. Trimming took off 7 bases at V and 6 bases at J, with 18 bases between the two ends. Written as DNA, the CDR3 is TGTGCCAGCACCAACGGCAGGGTAGGGCATGAAAAACTGTTTTTT. It translates to CASTNGRVGHEKLFF.

The rearrangement joins TRBV3-1 (or the pseudogene TRBV3-2) to TRBJ2-6; D is unclear. V was clipped by 0 bases and J by 2 bases, with 17 bases between them. The germline V gene encodes CDR1 LGHDT and CDR2 YNNKEL (reference sequence). CDR3 length equals 19 residues. This CDR3 is CASSQEAPGVLAGANVLTF. The CDR3 DNA sequence: TGTGCCAGCAGCCAAGAAGCTCCAGGAGTCCTCGCTGGGGCCAACGTCCTGACTTTC.

The rearrangement uses TRBV29-1 and TRBJ2-2; D could derive from TRBD1 or TRBD2 (6 bases each). Trimming removed 6 bases at V and 4 bases at J, with 15 bases between. The germline gives CDR1 SQVTM, CDR2 ANQGSEA. The CDR3 totals 14 residues. CDR3 nucleotides: TGCAGCGTGGGGGGCGCGGGGACCACCGGGGAGCTGTTTTTT. Translating it yields CSVGGAGTTGELFF.

This rearrangement joins TRBV19 to TRBJ1-2, with unresolved D. Germline CDR1 LNHDA, CDR2 SQIVND (reference sequence). CDR3 length: 17 residues. V was pared by 7 bases and J by 4 bases, with 25 bases between. The DNA of the CDR3 is TGTGCCAGTACTTTACCCGGGAGCAGCTTCGAACGCTATGGCTACACCTTC. It translates to CASTLPGSSFERYGYTF.

The J gene is TRBJ1-4, the V gene TRBV7-9; D perhaps matches TRBD1 (5 bases). The V and J ends lost 5 bases and 14 bases respectively, with 21 bases between them. The CDR3 is 14 residues long. Germline assignment: CDR1 SEHNR and CDR2 FQNEAQ (reference sequence). The CDR3 loop reads CASSPGGAKVGLFF. DNA for the CDR3: TGTGCCAGCAGCCCTGGCGGGGCTAAAGTCGGTCTGTTTTTT.

This rearrangement joins TRBV11-2 to TRBJ1-6; D ambiguous. The CDR3 sequence is 15 residues long. From germline, CDR1 is SGHAT and CDR2 FQNNGV. Trimming pared 5 bases from V and 9 bases from J, leaving 17 bases between. The CDR3 nucleotides read TGTGCCAGCAGCCTATCCGGCGGGTACGGTTCACCCCTCCACTTT. The encoded protein is CASSLSGGYGSPLHF.

The chain joins TRBV10-3 to TRBJ1-3; 8 bases map to TRBD1. The ends lost 6 bases at V and 2 bases at J; junction bases unmatched: 6. The CDR3 totals 15 residues. Germline V CDR1 and CDR2: ENHRY, SYGVKD. The CDR3 reads CAIRETGAAGNTIYF. As DNA, the CDR3 is TGTGCCATCAGAGAGACAGGGGCGGCTGGAAACACCATATATTTT.

This clone was recorded once. This chain links TRBV2 with TRBJ1-4; D remains unclear. Trimming pared 2 bases from V and 0 bases from J, leaving 10 bases between. CDR1 and CDR2 (germline): SNHLY, FYNNEI. The CDR3 covers 16 residues. The chain's CDR3 is CASSERQIATNEKLFF. In DNA form, the CDR3 reads TGTGCCAGCAGTGAAAGGCAGATTGCAACTAATGAAAAACTGTTTTTT.

The rearrangement links TRBV21-1 to TRBJ1-1. TRBV21-1 is designated a pseudogene. CDR3 length equals 9 residues. The CDR3 region has the DNA TGTGCCAGCAGCAAGTCGGCTTTCTTT. This codes for CASSKSAFF.

This chain connects TRBV27 to TRBJ2-7, with 12 bases matching TRBD2. With V trimmed by 5 bases and J by 7 bases, 9 bases remained unmatched. This CDR3 is 15 amino acids long. The V gene's germline CDR1 is MNHEY and CDR2 SMNVEV (reference sequence). The CDR3 here is CASSSRLAGVLEQYF. The CDR3 DNA sequence: TGTGCCAGCAGTAGCAGACTAGCGGGAGTGCTAGAGCAGTACTTC.

The V gene is TRBV7-2, the J gene TRBJ2-1, with 8 bases aligning to TRBD2. The J segment lost 7 bases and the V segment lost 6 bases, leaving 8 bases of the junction unmatched. Germline-derived CDR1 and CDR2 are SGHTA and FQGNSA. This CDR3 has 14 residues. Here the CDR3 DNA reads TGTGCCAGCAGGTCGGGAGGGCCAGTTAATGAGCAGTTCTTC. Translation gives CASRSGGPVNEQFF.

This clone was seen just once. The chain has TRBV9 and TRBJ2-5; D gene uncertain. Trimming took 1 base from V and 1 from J, leaving 8 bases between them. Looked up from germline, CDR1 is SGDLS and CDR2 is YYNGEE. CDR3 size: 14 residues. As DNA, the CDR3 is TGTGCCAGCAGCGTATCACCGAGCCAAGAGACCCAGTACTTC. This gives the protein CASSVSPSQETQYF.

About this clone itself: The identical CDR3 is also encoded by other nucleotide sequences in the sample. The chain couples TRBV10-3 to TRBJ1-1; D ambiguous. The CDR3 is 14 amino acids. The V gene lost 2 bases and the J gene lost 0 bases, with 7 bases spanning the gap. Germline CDR1 reads ENHRY; CDR2 reads SYGVKD. The DNA for the CDR3 is TGTGCCATCAGTGAGGTTTCCATGAACACTGAAGCTTTCTTT. Its protein product is CAISEVSMNTEAFF.

The CDR3 DNA follows: TGTGCCAGCAGTGATCCGGGAGGGACCCCAGATACGCAGTATTTT. This encodes CASSDPGGTPDTQYF. The V gene is TRBV2, the J gene TRBJ2-3; TRBD2 aligns across 8 bases. The trim removed 3 bases at V and 4 bases at J, leaving 6 bases unmatched. The CDR3 is 15 residues long. Germline assignment: CDR1 SNHLY and CDR2 FYNNEI.

This sequence joins TRBV30 and TRBJ1-5; D is possibly TRBD1 (5 bases). CDR3 size: 14 residues. V lost 0 bases to trimming and J lost 3 bases, with 9 bases between them. The V gene's germline CDR1 is GTSNPN and CDR2 SVGIG (reference sequence). CDR3: CAWSVTDFNQPQHF. The CDR3 DNA follows: TGTGCCTGGAGTGTGACAGATTTCAATCAGCCCCAGCATTTT.

V usage is TRBV27 and J usage is TRBJ1-6, with D possibly TRBD1 on 6 matching bases. Germline CDR1 reads MNHEY; CDR2 reads SMNVEV (reference sequence). This CDR3 comprises 14 residues. The V end was cut by 3 bases, the J end by 5 bases, with 8 bases between. Written as DNA, the CDR3 is TGTGCCAGCAGTTTCACAGGGCATAATTCACCCCTCCACTTT. As protein: CASSFTGHNSPLHF.

The CDR3 DNA is TGTGCCAGCAGCTTAGAACAAAACACTGAAGCTTTCTTT. Translating it yields CASSLEQNTEAFF. This chain uses TRBV11-3 with TRBJ1-1, with D hard to call. V was clipped by 0 bases and J by 2 bases, with 4 bases between them. Germline loops: CDR1 SGHNT, CDR2 YENEEA. The CDR3 is 13 residues long.

The CDR3 is CASRRHSGKWTEAFF. CDR3 bases: TGTGCCAGCAGAAGACACTCGGGGAAGTGGACTGAAGCTTTCTTT. The V call is TRBV5-6, the J call TRBJ1-1; D not certain. The CDR3 is 15 residues long. The germline V gene encodes CDR1 SGHDT and CDR2 YYEEEE. V shed 5 bases and J shed 5 bases, with 19 bases lying between them.